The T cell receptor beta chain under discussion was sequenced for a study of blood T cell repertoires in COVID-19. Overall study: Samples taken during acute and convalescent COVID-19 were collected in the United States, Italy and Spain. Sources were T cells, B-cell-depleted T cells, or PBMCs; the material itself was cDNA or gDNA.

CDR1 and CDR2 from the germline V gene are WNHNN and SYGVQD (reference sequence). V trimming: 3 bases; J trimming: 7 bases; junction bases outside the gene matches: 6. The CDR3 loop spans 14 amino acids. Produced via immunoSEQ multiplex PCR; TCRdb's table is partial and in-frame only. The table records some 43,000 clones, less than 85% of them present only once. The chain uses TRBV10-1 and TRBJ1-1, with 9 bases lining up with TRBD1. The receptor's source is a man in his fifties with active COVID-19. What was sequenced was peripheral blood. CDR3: CASSDPGQGIEAFF. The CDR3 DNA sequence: TGCGCCAGCAGTGACCCGGGACAGGGCATTGAAGCTTTCTTT.